In this sample, the clone carrying this T cell receptor (beta chain) turned up a few times. Its antigen is as yet unknown. The second PCR ran roughly 7 to 12 cycles with a sample-barcoded 5' primer and J-beta primers. TCRdb re-called the 5' RACE reads through MiXCR, storing one row per CDR3 protein. The sample has more than 450,000 distinct CDR3 sequences, about 25% seen once; the top ten hold 3% to 4.5%. The germline V gene has CDR1 PRHDT and CDR2 FYEKMQ (reference sequence). The V end lost 5 bases, the J end lost 8 bases, and 12 bases lay between the germline ends. This CDR3 comprises 12 residues. This specimen comes from a study of blood T cells in healthy people across ages. Study results and limitations: The donors' CMV status was not determined, possibly confounding changes in expanded clonotypes.

The same sample was also used in a study of T cells of mothers and their children. Per that paper: Mother-child pairs who were related displayed a slightly higher overlap than unrelated pairs, a difference that was non-significant.

The specimen was blood. V usage is TRBV13 and J usage is TRBJ1-1; D is uncertain. This sequence originates from a boy younger than 10 in good health. For the CDR3, the DNA is TGTGCCAGCAGCACCGGTGAAACCGAAGCTTTCTTT. This translates into CASSTGETEAFF.